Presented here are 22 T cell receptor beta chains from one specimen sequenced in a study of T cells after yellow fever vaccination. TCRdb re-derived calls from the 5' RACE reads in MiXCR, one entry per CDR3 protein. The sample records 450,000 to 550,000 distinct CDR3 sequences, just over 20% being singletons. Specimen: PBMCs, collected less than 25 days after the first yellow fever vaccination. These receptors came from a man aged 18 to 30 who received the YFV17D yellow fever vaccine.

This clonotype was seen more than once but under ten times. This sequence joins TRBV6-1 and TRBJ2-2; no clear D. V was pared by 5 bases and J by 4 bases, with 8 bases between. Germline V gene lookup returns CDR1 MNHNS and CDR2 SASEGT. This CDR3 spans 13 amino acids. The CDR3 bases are TGTGCCAGCAGTACAGCGTTCACCGGGGAGCTGTTTTTT. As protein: CASSTAFTGELFF.

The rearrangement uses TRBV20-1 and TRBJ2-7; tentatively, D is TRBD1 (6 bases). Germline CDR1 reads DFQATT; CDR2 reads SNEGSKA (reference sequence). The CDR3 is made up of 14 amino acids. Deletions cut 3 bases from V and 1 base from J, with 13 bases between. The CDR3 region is CSASPGQLSYEQYV. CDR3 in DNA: TGCAGTGCTAGCCCCGGACAGCTTTCCTACGAGCAGTACGTC.

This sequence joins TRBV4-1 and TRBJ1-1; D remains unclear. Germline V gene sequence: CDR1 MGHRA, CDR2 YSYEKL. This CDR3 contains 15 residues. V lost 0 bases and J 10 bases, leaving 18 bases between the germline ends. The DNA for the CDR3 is TGCGCCAGCAGCCAAGATTCAGTTCGAGGCATTCCAGCTTTCTTT. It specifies CASSQDSVRGIPAFF.

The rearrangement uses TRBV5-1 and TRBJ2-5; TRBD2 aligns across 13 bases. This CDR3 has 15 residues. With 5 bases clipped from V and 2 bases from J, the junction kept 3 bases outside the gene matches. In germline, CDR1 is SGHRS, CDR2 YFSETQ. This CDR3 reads CASRPTSGGQETQYF. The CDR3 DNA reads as TGCGCCAGCAGGCCGACTAGCGGGGGGCAAGAGACCCAGTACTTC.

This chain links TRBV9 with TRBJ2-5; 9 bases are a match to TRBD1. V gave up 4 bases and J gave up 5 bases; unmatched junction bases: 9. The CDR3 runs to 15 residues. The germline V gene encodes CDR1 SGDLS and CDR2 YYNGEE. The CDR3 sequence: CASSPSTGGLETQYF. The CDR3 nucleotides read TGTGCCAGCAGCCCCTCGACAGGGGGTCTGGAGACCCAGTACTTC. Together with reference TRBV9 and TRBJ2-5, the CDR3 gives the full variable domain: DSGVTQTPKHLITATGQRVTLRCSPRSGDLSVYWYQQSLDQGLQFLIQYYNGEERAKGNILERFSAQQFPDLHSELNLSSLELGDSALYFCASSPSTGGLETQYFGPGTRLLVL.

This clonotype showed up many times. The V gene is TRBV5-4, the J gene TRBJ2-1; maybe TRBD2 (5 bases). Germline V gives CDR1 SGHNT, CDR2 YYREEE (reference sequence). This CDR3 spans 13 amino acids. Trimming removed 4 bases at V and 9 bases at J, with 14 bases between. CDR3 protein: CASSGDYPSEQFF. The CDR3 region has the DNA TGTGCCAGCAGCGGAGACTATCCGAGTGAGCAGTTCTTC.

The CDR3 region is CAISGPGYTDTQYF. The CDR3 bases are TGTGCCATCAGTGGTCCAGGTTACACAGATACGCAGTATTTT. The V gene is TRBV10-3, the J gene TRBJ2-3; D gene unclear. Germline CDR1 and CDR2: ENHRY and SYGVKD. Trimming pared 4 bases from V and 2 bases from J, leaving 10 bases between. The CDR3 has 14 amino acids.

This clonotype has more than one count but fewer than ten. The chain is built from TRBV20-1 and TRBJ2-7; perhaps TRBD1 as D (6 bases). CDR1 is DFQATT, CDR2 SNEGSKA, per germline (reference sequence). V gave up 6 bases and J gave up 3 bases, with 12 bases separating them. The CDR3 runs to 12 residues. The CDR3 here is CSARPRGYEQYF. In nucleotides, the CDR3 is TGCAGTGCCCGTCCCAGGGGCTACGAGCAGTACTTC.

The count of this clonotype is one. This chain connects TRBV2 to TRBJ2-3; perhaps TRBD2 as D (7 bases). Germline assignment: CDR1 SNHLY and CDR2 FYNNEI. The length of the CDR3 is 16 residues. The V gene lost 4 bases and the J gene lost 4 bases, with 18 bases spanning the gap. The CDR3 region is CASSVSLGAGADTQYF. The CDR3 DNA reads TGTGCCAGCAGTGTGAGTTTGGGGGCGGGGGCAGATACGCAGTATTTT.

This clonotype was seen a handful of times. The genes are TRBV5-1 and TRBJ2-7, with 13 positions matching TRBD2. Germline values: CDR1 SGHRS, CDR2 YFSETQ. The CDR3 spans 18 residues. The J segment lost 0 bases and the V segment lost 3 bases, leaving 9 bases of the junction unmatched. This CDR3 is CASSCPGLAGQNSYEQYF. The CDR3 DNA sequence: TGCGCCAGCAGCTGTCCGGGACTAGCGGGGCAAAACTCCTACGAGCAGTACTTC.

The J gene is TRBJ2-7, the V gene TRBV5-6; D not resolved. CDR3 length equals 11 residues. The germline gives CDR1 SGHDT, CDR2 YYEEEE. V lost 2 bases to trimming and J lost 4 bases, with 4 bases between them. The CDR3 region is CASSFDYEQYF. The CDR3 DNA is TGTGCCAGCAGCTTCGATTACGAGCAGTACTTC. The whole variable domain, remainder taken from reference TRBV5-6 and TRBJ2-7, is DAGVTQSPTHLIKTRGQQVTLRCSPKSGHDTVSWYQQALGQGPQFIFQYYEEEERQRGNFPDRFSGHQFPNYSSELNVNALLLGDSALYLCASSFDYEQYFGPGTRLTVT.

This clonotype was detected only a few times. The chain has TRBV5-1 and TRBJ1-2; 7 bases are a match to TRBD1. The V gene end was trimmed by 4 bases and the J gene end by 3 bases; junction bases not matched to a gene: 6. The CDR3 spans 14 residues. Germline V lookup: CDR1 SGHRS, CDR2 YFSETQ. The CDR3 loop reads CASSPGQVDYGYTF. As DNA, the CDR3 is TGCGCCAGCAGCCCTGGACAGGTTGACTATGGCTACACCTTC. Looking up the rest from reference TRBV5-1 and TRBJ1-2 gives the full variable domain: KAGVTQTPRYLIKTRGQQVTLSCSPISGHRSVSWYQQTPGQGLQFLFEYFSETQRNKGNFPGRFSGRQFSNSRSEMNVSTLELGDSALYLCASSPGQVDYGYTFGSGTRLTVV.

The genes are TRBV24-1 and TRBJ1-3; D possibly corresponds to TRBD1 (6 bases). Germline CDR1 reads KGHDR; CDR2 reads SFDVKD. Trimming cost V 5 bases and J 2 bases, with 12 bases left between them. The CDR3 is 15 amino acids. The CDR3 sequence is CATSAPTGTGNTIYF. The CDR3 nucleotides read TGTGCCACCAGTGCTCCGACAGGAACTGGAAACACCATATATTTT.

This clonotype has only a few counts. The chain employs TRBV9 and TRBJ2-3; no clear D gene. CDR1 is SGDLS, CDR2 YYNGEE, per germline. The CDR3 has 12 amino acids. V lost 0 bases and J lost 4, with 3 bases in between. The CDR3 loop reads CASSVGPDTQYF. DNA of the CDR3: TGTGCCAGCAGCGTAGGGCCAGATACGCAGTATTTT.

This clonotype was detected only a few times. The CDR3 sequence: CASSGSLEDTQYF. The DNA for the CDR3 is TGTGCCAGCAGCGGGAGCCTGGAAGATACGCAGTATTTT. The chain recombines TRBV11-3 with TRBJ2-3; a weak D match, TRBD2 (5 bases). This CDR3 region has 13 residues. Germline lookup yields CDR1 SGHNT and CDR2 YENEEA. Trimming left V 5 bases short and J 5 bases short, with 11 bases between. The variable domain in full, with the rest retrieved from reference TRBV11-3 and TRBJ2-3, is EAGVVQSPRYKIIEKKQPVAFWCNPISGHNTLYWYLQNLGQGPELLIRYENEEAVDDSQLPKDRFSAERLKGVDSTLKIQPAELGDSAVYLCASSGSLEDTQYFGPGTRLTVL.

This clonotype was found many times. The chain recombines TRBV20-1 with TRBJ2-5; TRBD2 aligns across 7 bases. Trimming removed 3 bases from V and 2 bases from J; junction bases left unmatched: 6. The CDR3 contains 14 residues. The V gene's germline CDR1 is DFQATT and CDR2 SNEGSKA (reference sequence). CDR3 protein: CSARVGGLQETQYF. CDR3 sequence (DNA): TGCAGTGCTAGGGTGGGGGGGTTACAAGAGACCCAGTACTTC.

The CDR3 nucleotides are TGTGCCAGCAGTTACTTGGGGACAGCTCAGAGGAGCTCCTACAATGAGCAGTTCTTC. The encoded protein is CASSYLGTAQRSSYNEQFF. The chain carries TRBV6-5 and TRBJ2-1; 7 nucleotides align to TRBD1. The CDR3 length is 19 residues. Germline lookup yields CDR1 MNHEY and CDR2 SVGAGI. After removal of 1 base from V and 0 bases from J, the junction contained 12 bases not matched to a gene.

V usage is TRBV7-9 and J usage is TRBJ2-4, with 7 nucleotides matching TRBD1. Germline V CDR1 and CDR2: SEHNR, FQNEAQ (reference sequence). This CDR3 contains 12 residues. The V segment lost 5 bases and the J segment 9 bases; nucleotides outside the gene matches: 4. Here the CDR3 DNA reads TGTGCCAGCAGCATACAGGGGACCATTCAGTACTTC. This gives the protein CASSIQGTIQYF.

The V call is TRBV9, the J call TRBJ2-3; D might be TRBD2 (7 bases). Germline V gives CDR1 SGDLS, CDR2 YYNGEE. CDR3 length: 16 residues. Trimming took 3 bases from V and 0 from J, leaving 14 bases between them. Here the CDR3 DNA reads TGTGCCAGCAGCGGAAGGGGGGGGGTAAGCACAGATACGCAGTATTTT. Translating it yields CASSGRGGVSTDTQYF.

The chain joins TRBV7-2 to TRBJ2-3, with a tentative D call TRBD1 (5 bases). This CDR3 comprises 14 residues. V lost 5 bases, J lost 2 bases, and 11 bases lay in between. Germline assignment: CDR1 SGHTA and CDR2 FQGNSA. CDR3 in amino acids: CASSKQGSTDTQYF. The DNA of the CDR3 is TGTGCCAGCAGCAAGCAGGGATCCACAGATACGCAGTATTTT.

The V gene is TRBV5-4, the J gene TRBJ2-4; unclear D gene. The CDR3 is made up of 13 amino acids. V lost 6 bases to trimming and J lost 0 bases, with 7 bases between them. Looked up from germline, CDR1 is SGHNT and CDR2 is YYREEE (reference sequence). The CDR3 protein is CASISLAKNIQYF. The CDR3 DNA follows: TGTGCCAGCATCTCCCTAGCCAAAAACATTCAGTACTTC.

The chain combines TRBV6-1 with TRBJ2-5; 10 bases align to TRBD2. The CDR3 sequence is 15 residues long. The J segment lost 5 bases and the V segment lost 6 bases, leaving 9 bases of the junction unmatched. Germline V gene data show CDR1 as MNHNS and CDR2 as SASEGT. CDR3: CASRQTSGVVETQYF. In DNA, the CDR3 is TGTGCCAGCAGACAAACTAGCGGGGTTGTGGAGACCCAGTACTTC.